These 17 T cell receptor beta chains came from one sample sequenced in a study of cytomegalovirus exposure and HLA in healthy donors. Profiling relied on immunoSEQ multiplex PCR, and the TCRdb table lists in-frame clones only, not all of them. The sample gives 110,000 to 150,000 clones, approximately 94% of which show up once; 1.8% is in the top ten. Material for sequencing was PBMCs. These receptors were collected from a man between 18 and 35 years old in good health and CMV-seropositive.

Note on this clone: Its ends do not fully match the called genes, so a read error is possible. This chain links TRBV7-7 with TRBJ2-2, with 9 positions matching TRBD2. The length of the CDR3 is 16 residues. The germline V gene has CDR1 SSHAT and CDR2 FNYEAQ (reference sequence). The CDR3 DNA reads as TGTGCTAGCAGCTCAAGTAGCGGGAGAGACACCGGGGAGCTGTTTTTT. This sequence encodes CASSSSSGRDTGELFF. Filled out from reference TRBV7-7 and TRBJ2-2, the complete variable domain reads GAGVSQSPRYKVTKRGQDVTLRCDPISSHATLYWYQQALGQGPEFLTYFNYEAQPDKSGLPSDRFSAERPEGSISTLTIQRTEQRDSAMYRCASSSSSGRDTGELFFGEGSRLTVL.

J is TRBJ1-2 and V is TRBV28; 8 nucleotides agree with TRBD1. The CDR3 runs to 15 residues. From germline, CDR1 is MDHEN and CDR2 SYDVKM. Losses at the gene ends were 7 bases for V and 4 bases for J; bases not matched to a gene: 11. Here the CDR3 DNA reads TGTGCCAGCACCCAACCGGGACAGGAGGGCTATGGCTACACCTTC. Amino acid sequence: CASTQPGQEGYGYTF.

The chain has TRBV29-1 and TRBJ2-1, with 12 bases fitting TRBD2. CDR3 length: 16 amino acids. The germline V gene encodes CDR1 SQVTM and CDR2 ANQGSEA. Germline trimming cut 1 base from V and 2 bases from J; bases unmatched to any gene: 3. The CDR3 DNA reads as TGCAGCGTTGAAGTCCCTAGCGGGAGGGCCTACAATGAGCAGTTCTTC. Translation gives CSVEVPSGRAYNEQFF.

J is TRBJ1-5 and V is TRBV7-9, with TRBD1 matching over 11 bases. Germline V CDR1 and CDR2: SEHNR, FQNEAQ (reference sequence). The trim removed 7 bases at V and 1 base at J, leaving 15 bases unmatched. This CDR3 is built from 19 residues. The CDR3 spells CASNYVRDRGFRSNQPQHF. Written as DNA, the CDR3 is TGTGCCAGCAATTACGTCCGGGACAGGGGGTTTCGGAGCAATCAGCCCCAGCATTTT. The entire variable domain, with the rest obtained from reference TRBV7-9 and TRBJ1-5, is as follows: DTGVSQNPRHKITKRGQNVTFRCDPISEHNRLYWYRQTLGQGPEFLTYFQNEAQLEKSRLLSDRFSAERPKGSFSTLEIQRTEQGDSAMYLCASNYVRDRGFRSNQPQHFGDGTRLSIL.

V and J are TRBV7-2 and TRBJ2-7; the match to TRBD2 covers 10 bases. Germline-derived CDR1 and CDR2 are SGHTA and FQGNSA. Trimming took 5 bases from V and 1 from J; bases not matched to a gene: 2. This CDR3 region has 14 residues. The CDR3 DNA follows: TGTGCCAGCAGCCGACTAGCGGGTTCCTACGAGCAGTACTTC. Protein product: CASSRLAGSYEQYF.

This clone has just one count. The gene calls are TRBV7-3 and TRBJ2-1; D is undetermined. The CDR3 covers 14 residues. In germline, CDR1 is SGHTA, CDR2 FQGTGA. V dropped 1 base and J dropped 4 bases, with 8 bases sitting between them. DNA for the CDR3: TGTGCCAGCAGCTTAATCCCCAATTACAATGAGCAGTTCTTC. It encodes CASSLIPNYNEQFF.

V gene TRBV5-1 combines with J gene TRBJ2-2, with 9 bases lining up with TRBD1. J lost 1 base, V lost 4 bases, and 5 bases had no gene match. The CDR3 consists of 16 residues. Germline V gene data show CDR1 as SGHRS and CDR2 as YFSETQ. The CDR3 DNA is TGCGCCAGCAGCACGGGGACAGGGCTGAACACCGGGGAGCTGTTTTTT. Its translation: CASSTGTGLNTGELFF.

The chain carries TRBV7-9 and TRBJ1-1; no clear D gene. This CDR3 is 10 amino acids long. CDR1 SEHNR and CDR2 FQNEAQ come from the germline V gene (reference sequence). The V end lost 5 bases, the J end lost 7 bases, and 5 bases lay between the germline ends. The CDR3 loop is CASSHHEAFF. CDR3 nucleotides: TGTGCCAGCAGCCATCATGAAGCTTTCTTT. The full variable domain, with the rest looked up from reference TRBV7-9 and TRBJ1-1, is DTGVSQNPRHKITKRGQNVTFRCDPISEHNRLYWYRQTLGQGPEFLTYFQNEAQLEKSRLLSDRFSAERPKGSFSTLEIQRTEQGDSAMYLCASSHHEAFFGQGTRLTVV.

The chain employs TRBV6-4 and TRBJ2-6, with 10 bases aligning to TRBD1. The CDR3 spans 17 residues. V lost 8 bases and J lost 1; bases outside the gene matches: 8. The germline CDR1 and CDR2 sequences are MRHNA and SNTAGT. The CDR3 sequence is CASDSGTGESGANVLTF. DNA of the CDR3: TGTGCCAGCGATTCCGGGACAGGGGAATCTGGGGCCAACGTCCTGACTTTC.

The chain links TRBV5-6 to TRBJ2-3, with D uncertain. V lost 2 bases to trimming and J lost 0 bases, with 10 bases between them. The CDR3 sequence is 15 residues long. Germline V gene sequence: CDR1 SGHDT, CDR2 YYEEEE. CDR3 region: CASSLRFVSTDTQYF. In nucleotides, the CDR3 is TGTGCCAGCAGCTTACGGTTCGTTAGCACAGATACGCAGTATTTT. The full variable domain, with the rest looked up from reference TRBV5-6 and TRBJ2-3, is DAGVTQSPTHLIKTRGQQVTLRCSPKSGHDTVSWYQQALGQGPQFIFQYYEEEERQRGNFPDRFSGHQFPNYSSELNVNALLLGDSALYLCASSLRFVSTDTQYFGPGTRLTVL.

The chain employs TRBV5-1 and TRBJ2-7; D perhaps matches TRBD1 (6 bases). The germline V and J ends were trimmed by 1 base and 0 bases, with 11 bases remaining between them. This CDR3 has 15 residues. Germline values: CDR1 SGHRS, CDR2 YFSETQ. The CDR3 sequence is CASSLSDSSSYEQYF. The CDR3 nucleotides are TGCGCCAGCAGCTTGTCGGACAGCAGCTCCTACGAGCAGTACTTC. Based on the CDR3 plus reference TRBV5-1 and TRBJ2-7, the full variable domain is KAGVTQTPRYLIKTRGQQVTLSCSPISGHRSVSWYQQTPGQGLQFLFEYFSETQRNKGNFPGRFSGRQFSNSRSEMNVSTLELGDSALYLCASSLSDSSSYEQYFGPGTRLTVT.

For the CDR3, the DNA is TGTGCCAGCAGCTTGAGGGCCAACACTGAAGCTTTCTTT. It translates to CASSLRANTEAFF. The chain has TRBV11-3 and TRBJ1-1; D call uncertain. V dropped 3 bases and J dropped 2 bases, with 7 bases sitting between them. Looked up from germline, CDR1 is SGHNT and CDR2 is YENEEA. The CDR3 length is 13 residues.

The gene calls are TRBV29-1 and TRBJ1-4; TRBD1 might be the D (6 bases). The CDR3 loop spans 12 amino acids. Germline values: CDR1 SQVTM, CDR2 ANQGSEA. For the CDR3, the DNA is TGCGGGGGCAGGCACACTAATGAAAAACTGTTTTTT. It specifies CGGRHTNEKLFF.

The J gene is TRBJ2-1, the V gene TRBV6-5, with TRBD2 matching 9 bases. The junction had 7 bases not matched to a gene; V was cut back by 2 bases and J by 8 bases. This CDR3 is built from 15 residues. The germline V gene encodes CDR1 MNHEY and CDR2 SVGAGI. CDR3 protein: CASSYTRGRAYEQFF. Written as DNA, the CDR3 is TGTGCCAGCAGTTACACTCGCGGGAGGGCCTATGAGCAGTTCTTC.

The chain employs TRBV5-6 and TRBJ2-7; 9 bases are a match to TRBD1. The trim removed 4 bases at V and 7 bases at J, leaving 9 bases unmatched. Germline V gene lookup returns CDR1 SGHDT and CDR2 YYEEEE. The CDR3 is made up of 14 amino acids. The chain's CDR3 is CASSRPGTGREQYF. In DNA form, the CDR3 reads TGTGCCAGCAGCAGACCCGGGACAGGGCGGGAGCAGTACTTC.

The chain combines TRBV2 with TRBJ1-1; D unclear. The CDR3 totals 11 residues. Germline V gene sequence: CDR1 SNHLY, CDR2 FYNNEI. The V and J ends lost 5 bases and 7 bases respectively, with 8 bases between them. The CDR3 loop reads CASSRRDEAFF. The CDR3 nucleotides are TGTGCCAGCAGTAGGCGGGATGAAGCTTTCTTT.

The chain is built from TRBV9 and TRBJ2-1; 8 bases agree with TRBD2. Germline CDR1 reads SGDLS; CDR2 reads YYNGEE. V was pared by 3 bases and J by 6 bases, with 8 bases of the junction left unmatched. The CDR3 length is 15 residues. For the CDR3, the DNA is TGTGCCAGCAGCGCCTCAGCGGGAGACGGCAATGAGCAGTTCTTC. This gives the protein CASSASAGDGNEQFF.